One sample yielded the 14 T cell receptor beta chains listed below, sequenced in a study of brain T cells in children with intractable seizures. Libraries were prepared by immunoSEQ multiplex PCR; TCRdb keeps only in-frame clonotypes and omits some of them. The profile covers roughly 120,000 clones, with roughly 94% appearing a single time and approximately 3.9% taken by the ten largest. The specimen comprised peripheral blood, sampled at surgery. The source is a boy under two years old with hemimegalencephaly and intractable seizures.

This chain joins TRBV7-2 and TRBJ2-1; D uncertain. Looked up from germline, CDR1 is SGHTA and CDR2 is FQGNSA. Trimming shortened V by 2 bases and J by 9 bases, and 20 bases separated the two germline ends. The CDR3 consists of 16 residues. The chain's CDR3 is CASSLWVWALRSEQFF. The CDR3 DNA reads TGTGCCAGCAGCTTATGGGTATGGGCCCTTCGGAGTGAGCAGTTCTTC.

The V and J genes are TRBV9 and TRBJ2-7; 7 bases are a match to TRBD1. CDR3 length: 14 residues. J was trimmed by 2 bases and V by 0 bases; bases with no gene match: 2. Germline V gene lookup returns CDR1 SGDLS and CDR2 YYNGEE. CDR3 protein: CASSVGDRPYEQYF. Here the CDR3 DNA reads TGTGCCAGCAGCGTAGGGGACAGACCCTACGAGCAGTACTTC.

The rearrangement links TRBV19 to TRBJ2-3, with 8 positions matching TRBD2. The CDR3 loop spans 15 amino acids. The J segment lost 1 base and the V segment lost 5 bases, leaving 5 bases of the junction unmatched. CDR1 is LNHDA, CDR2 SQIVND, per germline (reference sequence). CDR3 sequence: CASSSPAGGTDTQYF. CDR3 DNA sequence: TGTGCCAGTAGTTCTCCAGCGGGGGGCACAGATACGCAGTATTTT. The full variable domain, completed using reference TRBV19 and TRBJ2-3, is DGGITQSPKYLFRKEGQNVTLSCEQNLNHDAMYWYRQDPGQGLRLIYYSQIVNDFQKGDIAEGYSVSREKKESFPLTVTSAQKNPTAFYLCASSSPAGGTDTQYFGPGTRLTVL.

This clone was observed a single time. V gene TRBV6-4 combines with J gene TRBJ1-2; a possible D gene is TRBD1 (6 bases). CDR3 size: 17 residues. In germline, CDR1 is MRHNA, CDR2 SNTAGT. V was clipped by 3 bases and J by 7 bases, with 24 bases between them. The CDR3 DNA follows: TGTGCCAGCAGTGAAATCCCGGGGGCTGCGACCAGGGGTGGCTACACCTTC. Its translation: CASSEIPGAATRGGYTF.

The chain has TRBV25-1 and TRBJ2-2; 10 bases fit TRBD2. The CDR3 sequence is 18 residues long. The junction had 11 bases not matched to a gene; V was cut back by 2 bases and J by 5 bases. Germline CDR1 and CDR2: MGHDK and SYGVNS. The CDR3 spells CASSERSWASGRTGELFF. CDR3 in DNA: TGTGCCAGCAGTGAACGTAGTTGGGCTAGCGGGAGAACCGGGGAGCTGTTTTTT.

DNA for the CDR3: TGTGCCAGCAGTTTAGCTAGCGGGTCGATCTCCTACAATGAGCAGTTCTTC. Amino acid sequence: CASSLASGSISYNEQFF. The chain has TRBV28 and TRBJ2-1, with TRBD2 matching 8 bases. The germline gives CDR1 MDHEN, CDR2 SYDVKM. V dropped 2 bases and J dropped 0; count of bases not matched to a gene: 6. The CDR3 is made up of 17 amino acids.

The rearrangement uses TRBV28 and TRBJ2-7; TRBD2 agrees at 9 bases. The V segment lost 4 bases and the J segment 5 bases; nucleotides outside the gene matches: 6. CDR3 length equals 14 residues. The germline V gene encodes CDR1 MDHEN and CDR2 SYDVKM. This chain's CDR3 is CASSSAGGPHEQYF. CDR3 sequence (DNA): TGTGCCAGCAGTTCTGCGGGAGGGCCCCACGAGCAGTACTTC. The variable domain in full, completed from reference TRBV28 and TRBJ2-7, reads DVKVTQSSRYLVKRTGEKVFLECVQDMDHENMFWYRQDPGLGLRLIYFSYDVKMKEKGDIPEGYSVSREKKERFSLILESASTNQTSMYLCASSSAGGPHEQYFGPGTRLTVT.

J is TRBJ2-3 and V is TRBV4-1; 7 bases are a match to TRBD2. V shed 0 bases and J 5 bases; nucleotides not matched to a gene: 11. The CDR3 runs 17 residues. Germline V CDR1 and CDR2: MGHRA, YSYEKL. CDR3 nucleotides: TGCGCCAGCAGCCAAGAGATGGCGAGCGGGATTATAGATACGCAGTATTTT. Protein: CASSQEMASGIIDTQYF.

The genes are TRBV7-9 and TRBJ1-1; D not resolved. Germline CDR1 is SEHNR and CDR2 is FQNEAQ (reference sequence). The CDR3 is 15 residues long. With 3 bases removed from V and 6 bases from J, the gap between germline ends came to 17 bases. The CDR3 DNA reads TGTGCCAGCAGCTTGGAGGTTGGAAGGTTTTCTGAAGCTTTCTTT. As protein: CASSLEVGRFSEAFF.

The V gene is TRBV28, the J gene TRBJ1-1, with a possible D match to TRBD1 (5 bases). This CDR3 is 14 amino acids long. Trimming pared 2 bases from V and 11 bases from J, leaving 18 bases between. Germline-derived CDR1 and CDR2 are MDHEN and SYDVKM. The CDR3 DNA sequence: TGTGCCAGCAGTTTAATGGGGACTCGGGGTAAGGCTTTCTTT. It is translated as CASSLMGTRGKAFF.

A single count supports this clone. The chain employs TRBV5-1 and TRBJ1-6; D gene unclear. This CDR3 comprises 15 residues. V was trimmed by 0 bases and J by 7 bases, leaving 11 bases between them. CDR1 is SGHRS, CDR2 YFSETQ, per germline. CDR3 sequence (DNA): TGCGCCAGCAGCTTGGTAGCGGCCCCCAATTCACCCCTCCACTTT. It codes for CASSLVAAPNSPLHF. Supplemented by reference TRBV5-1 and TRBJ1-6, the full variable domain reads KAGVTQTPRYLIKTRGQQVTLSCSPISGHRSVSWYQQTPGQGLQFLFEYFSETQRNKGNFPGRFSGRQFSNSRSEMNVSTLELGDSALYLCASSLVAAPNSPLHFGNGTRLTVT.

This chain uses TRBV28 with TRBJ2-7, with D maybe TRBD2 (5 bases). V lost 3 bases to trimming and J lost 7 bases, with 10 bases between them. The germline gives CDR1 MDHEN, CDR2 SYDVKM. This CDR3 spans 12 amino acids. The DNA of the CDR3 is TGTGCCAGCAGTTTGAGGGTCGGTGAGCAGTACTTC. This sequence encodes CASSLRVGEQYF.

The chain is built from TRBV7-2 and TRBJ2-5; TRBD1 might be the D (6 bases). CDR1 and CDR2 (germline): SGHTA, FQGNSA. Deletions cut 3 bases from V and 2 bases from J, with 7 bases between. This CDR3 is built from 13 residues. The CDR3 sequence is CASSFRGQETQYF. In DNA form, the CDR3 reads TGTGCCAGCAGCTTTAGGGGGCAAGAGACCCAGTACTTC.

The chain combines TRBV7-2 with TRBJ1-5; D call uncertain. The CDR3 runs to 14 residues. Germline loops: CDR1 SGHTA, CDR2 FQGNSA. With 2 bases removed from V and 5 bases from J, the gap between germline ends came to 10 bases. CDR3 in DNA: TGTGCCAGCAGCTTAAGCACTACCCATCAGCCCCAGCATTTT. This encodes CASSLSTTHQPQHF.